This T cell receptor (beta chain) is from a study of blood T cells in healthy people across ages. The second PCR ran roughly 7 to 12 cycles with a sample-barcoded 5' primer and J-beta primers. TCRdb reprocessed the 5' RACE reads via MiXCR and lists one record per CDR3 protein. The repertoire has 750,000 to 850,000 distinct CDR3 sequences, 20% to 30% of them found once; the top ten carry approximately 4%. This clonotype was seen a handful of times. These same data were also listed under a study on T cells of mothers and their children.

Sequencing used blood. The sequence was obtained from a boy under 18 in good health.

CDR3 coding DNA: TGCAGTGCTAGAGGGTGGTCAGATACGCAGTATTTT. Amino acid sequence: CSARGWSDTQYF. The chain uses TRBV20-1 and TRBJ2-3; D is unresolved. Germline V CDR1 and CDR2: DFQATT, SNEGSKA (reference sequence). The CDR3 runs to 12 residues. The germline V and J ends were trimmed by 1 base and 4 bases, with 6 bases remaining between them.